This record covers a single T cell receptor (beta chain). As yet, its antigen is unknown. The sample originates from a study of identifying expanded T cells in peripheral blood. Collection occurred without any documented infections or immune events in donors. Method: immunoSEQ multiplex PCR; TCRdb's copy keeps in-frame clones and lacks some. Here the sample spans nearly 60,000 clones, approximately 89% being singletons. The germline V and J ends were trimmed by 0 bases and 1 base, with 7 bases remaining between them. The CDR3 has 14 residues. Germline V gives CDR1 LGHNA, CDR2 YSLEER. General study results and limits: Two-week clone count variance significantly increased as total template count grew.

This rearrangement joins TRBV4-3 to TRBJ2-7; no reliable D call. Specimen: blood. The sequence came from a person aged 18-69 years in good health. CDR3 region: CASSQEWGSYEQYF. DNA for the CDR3: TGCGCCAGCAGCCAAGAGTGGGGTTCCTACGAGCAGTACTTC.